Following are 13 T cell receptor beta chains from one sample sequenced in a study of shared clonotypes between healthy human individuals. Method: immunoSEQ multiplex PCR; TCRdb's copy keeps in-frame clones and lacks some. Among approximately 840,000 clones, 90% to 97% were seen once, and the ten largest hold over 0.2%. Naive CD8 cells comprised CD45RO-negative, CCR7-positively selected cells, excluding terminally differentiated effector memory CD45RA+ cells. Sequenced sample: naive CD8+ T cells sorted from blood. Receptors were obtained from a young man in good health.

This clone has only one observation. The V gene is TRBV7-9, the J gene TRBJ2-7, with TRBD2 as a possible D gene (6 bases). CDR1 is SEHNR, CDR2 FQNEAQ, per germline (reference sequence). The CDR3 sequence is 13 residues long. Trimming left V 4 bases short and J 2 bases short, with 9 bases between. CDR3 amino acids: CASSSGSPYEQYF. As DNA, the CDR3 is TGTGCCAGCAGCTCCGGGAGTCCCTACGAGCAGTACTTC. The whole variable domain, remainder taken from reference TRBV7-9 and TRBJ2-7, is DTGVSQNPRHKITKRGQNVTFRCDPISEHNRLYWYRQTLGQGPEFLTYFQNEAQLEKSRLLSDRFSAERPKGSFSTLEIQRTEQGDSAMYLCASSSGSPYEQYFGPGTRLTVT.

J is TRBJ2-5 and V is TRBV15, with TRBD2 identical over 9 bases. The CDR3 length is 16 residues. J lost 4 bases, V lost 0 bases, and 6 bases had no gene match. Germline CDR1 and CDR2: LNHNV and YYDKDF (reference sequence). CDR3 DNA: TGTGCCACCAGCAGAGAGGGGCGGGAGGGACGAGAGACCCAGTACTTC. Encoded protein: CATSREGREGRETQYF.

A note on this clone: Other DNA sequences of this sample code for an identical CDR3. The V gene is TRBV9, the J gene TRBJ2-2, with unresolved D. The CDR3 runs 14 residues. V was clipped by 0 bases and J by 2 bases, with 5 bases between them. CDR1 is SGDLS, CDR2 YYNGEE, per germline. The CDR3 region is CASSVAENTGELFF. In DNA form, the CDR3 reads TGTGCCAGCAGCGTAGCCGAAAACACCGGGGAGCTGTTTTTT.

The V call is TRBV7-9, the J call TRBJ2-7; perhaps TRBD1 as D (5 bases). In germline, CDR1 is SEHNR, CDR2 FQNEAQ (reference sequence). The V end was cut by 5 bases, the J end by 0 bases, with 8 bases between. There are 13 residues in the CDR3. Here the CDR3 DNA reads TGTGCCAGCAGCCAGACAGTCTCCTACGAGCAGTACTTC. Amino acid sequence: CASSQTVSYEQYF. The complete variable domain, with remaining parts taken from reference TRBV7-9 and TRBJ2-7, reads DTGVSQNPRHKITKRGQNVTFRCDPISEHNRLYWYRQTLGQGPEFLTYFQNEAQLEKSRLLSDRFSAERPKGSFSTLEIQRTEQGDSAMYLCASSQTVSYEQYFGPGTRLTVT.

The rearrangement joins TRBV27 to TRBJ2-1; D perhaps matches TRBD1 (5 bases). Trimming cost V 2 bases and J 5 bases, with 13 bases left between them. This CDR3 contains 15 residues. Germline V lookup: CDR1 MNHEY, CDR2 SMNVEV (reference sequence). This CDR3 is CASSLILTGDNEQFF. Here the CDR3 DNA reads TGTGCCAGCAGTTTAATCCTAACAGGAGACAATGAGCAGTTCTTC.

The rearrangement uses TRBV29-1 and TRBJ1-4, with D unresolved. The germline V gene encodes CDR1 SQVTM and CDR2 ANQGSEA. Deletions cut 3 bases from V and 6 bases from J, with 11 bases between. The CDR3 covers 13 residues. CDR3 sequence: CSVERIGDEKLFF. In nucleotides, the CDR3 is TGCAGCGTTGAGAGGATTGGGGATGAAAAACTGTTTTTT.

The gene calls are TRBV13 and TRBJ2-7; 14 bases agree with TRBD2. The CDR3 has 15 residues. Unmatched junction bases numbered 1, after V lost 2 bases and J lost 4 bases. Germline V gives CDR1 PRHDT, CDR2 FYEKMQ (reference sequence). CDR3 nucleotides: TGTGCCAGCAGCTTAAGGACTAGCGGGAGGTACGAGCAGTACTTC. Amino acid sequence: CASSLRTSGRYEQYF.

The chain has TRBV27 and TRBJ2-5, with TRBD2 matching 12 bases. There are 12 residues in the CDR3. The germline V gene has CDR1 MNHEY and CDR2 SMNVEV (reference sequence). The V segment lost 8 bases and the J segment 8 bases; nucleotides outside the gene matches: 3. CDR3 protein: CASGGLAGTQYF. The CDR3 DNA follows: TGTGCCAGCGGTGGACTAGCGGGAACCCAGTACTTC.

J is TRBJ2-7 and V is TRBV2; TRBD2 matches at 7 bases. The V gene end was trimmed by 4 bases and the J gene end by 1 base; junction bases not matched to a gene: 10. This CDR3 has 16 amino acids. CDR1 and CDR2 (germline): SNHLY, FYNNEI. The CDR3: CASSVVSGISSYEQYF. CDR3 coding DNA: TGTGCCAGCAGTGTTGTAAGCGGGATTAGTTCCTACGAGCAGTACTTC. The full variable domain, with the rest looked up from reference TRBV2 and TRBJ2-7, is EPEVTQTPSHQVTQMGQEVILRCVPISNHLYFYWYRQILGQKVEFLVSFYNNEISEKSEIFDDQFSVERPDGSNFTLKIRSTKLEDSAMYFCASSVVSGISSYEQYFGPGTRLTVT.

The chain couples TRBV19 to TRBJ2-6; tentatively, D is TRBD2 (6 bases). Deletions cut 4 bases from V and 2 bases from J, with 15 bases between. Looked up from germline, CDR1 is LNHDA and CDR2 is SQIVND (reference sequence). This CDR3 has 17 residues. The CDR3 DNA reads as TGTGCCAGTAGTACCCTGCCGCGGGATCCTGGGGCCAACGTCCTGACTTTC. Its translation: CASSTLPRDPGANVLTF.

The gene calls are TRBV5-4 and TRBJ2-3; D uncertain. CDR1 is SGHNT and CDR2 is YYREEE in the germline V gene (reference sequence). The CDR3 is 12 residues long. Trimming removed 0 bases from V and 3 bases from J, with 2 bases in between. Here the CDR3 DNA reads TGTGCCAGCAGCTTGGATACAGATACGCAGTATTTT. Amino acid sequence: CASSLDTDTQYF.

The chain recombines TRBV28 with TRBJ2-2, with D tentatively TRBD1 (6 bases). The CDR3 is 15 residues long. V gave up 6 bases and J gave up 9 bases, with 20 bases separating them. Germline loops: CDR1 MDHEN, CDR2 SYDVKM. CDR3 nucleotides: TGTGCCAGCAGCTCCCCCCACAGGGCGCGGAGGGAGCTGTTTTTT. It is translated as CASSSPHRARRELFF.

The rearrangement joins TRBV18 to TRBJ2-2; the D gene is possibly TRBD1 (6 bases). The germline gives CDR1 KGHSH, CDR2 LQKENI. The CDR3 runs to 13 residues. V was trimmed by 8 bases and J by 6 bases, leaving 13 bases between them. The DNA of the CDR3 is TGTGCCAGCGGCCTGGGGGCGGCCGGGGAGCTGTTTTTT. Its protein is CASGLGAAGELFF.